This T cell receptor beta chain was found in a study of blood T cell repertoires in COVID-19. As for the study in general: T cells, B-cell-depleted T cells, or PBMCs provided the cDNA or gDNA that served as material.

Using immunoSEQ multiplex PCR, the repertoire was profiled, and TCRdb retains in-frame clones only, with some absent. The data show 150,000 to 200,000 clones, with approximately 78% seen just once and approximately 10% held by the top ten. The CDR3 covers 15 residues. V lost 5 bases, J lost 6 bases, and 17 bases lay in between. In germline, CDR1 is SGHTA, CDR2 FQGTGA. The sequenced sample consisted of peripheral blood. The sequence was collected from a human donor in a cohort sampled during active COVID-19. The chain joins TRBV7-3 to TRBJ2-1; maybe TRBD1 (6 bases). In DNA form, the CDR3 reads TGTGCCAGCAGCGAAGGGGCTTCAGGGGTCAATGAGCAGTTCTTC. The encoded protein is CASSEGASGVNEQFF.